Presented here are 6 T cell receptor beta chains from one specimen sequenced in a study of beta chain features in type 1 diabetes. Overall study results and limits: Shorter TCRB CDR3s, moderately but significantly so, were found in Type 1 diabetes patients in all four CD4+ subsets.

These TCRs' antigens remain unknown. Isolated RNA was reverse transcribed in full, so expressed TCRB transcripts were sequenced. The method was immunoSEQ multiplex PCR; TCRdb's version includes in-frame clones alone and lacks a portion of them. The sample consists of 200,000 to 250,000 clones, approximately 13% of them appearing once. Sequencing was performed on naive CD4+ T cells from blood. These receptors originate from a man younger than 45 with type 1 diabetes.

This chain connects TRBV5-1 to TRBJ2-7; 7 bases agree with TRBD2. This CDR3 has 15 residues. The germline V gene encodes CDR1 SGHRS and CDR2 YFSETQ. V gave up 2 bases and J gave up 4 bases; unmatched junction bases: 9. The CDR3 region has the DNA TGCGCCAGCAGCTTAACTAGCGATAAATGGTACGAGCAGTACTTC. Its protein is CASSLTSDKWYEQYF.

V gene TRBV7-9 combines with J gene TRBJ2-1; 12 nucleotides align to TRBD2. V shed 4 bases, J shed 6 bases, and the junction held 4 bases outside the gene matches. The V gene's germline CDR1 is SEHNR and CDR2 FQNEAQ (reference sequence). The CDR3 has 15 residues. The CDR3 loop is CASSSSGGVGNEQFF. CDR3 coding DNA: TGTGCCAGCAGCTCTAGCGGGGGGGTCGGCAATGAGCAGTTCTTC.

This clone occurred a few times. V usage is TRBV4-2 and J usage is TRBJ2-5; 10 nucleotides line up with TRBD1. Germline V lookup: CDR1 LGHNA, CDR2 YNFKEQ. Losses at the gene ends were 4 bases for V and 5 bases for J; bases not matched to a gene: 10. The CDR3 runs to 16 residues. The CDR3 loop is CASSRDQGQGRETQYF. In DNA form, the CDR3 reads TGTGCCAGCAGCCGTGATCAGGGACAGGGGAGGGAGACCCAGTACTTC.

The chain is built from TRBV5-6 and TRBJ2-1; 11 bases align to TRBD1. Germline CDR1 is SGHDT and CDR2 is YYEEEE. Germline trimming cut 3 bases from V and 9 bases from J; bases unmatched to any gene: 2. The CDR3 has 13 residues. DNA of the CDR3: TGTGCCAGCAGCTCGGACAGGGGGCTTGAGCAGTTCTTC. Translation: CASSSDRGLEQFF.

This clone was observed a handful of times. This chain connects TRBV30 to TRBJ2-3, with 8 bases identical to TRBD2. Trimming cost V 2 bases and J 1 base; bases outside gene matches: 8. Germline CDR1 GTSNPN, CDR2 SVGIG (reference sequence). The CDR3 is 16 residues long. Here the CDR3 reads CAWSKGGGLGTDTQYF. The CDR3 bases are TGTGCCTGGAGTAAAGGCGGGGGGTTAGGCACAGATACGCAGTATTTT.

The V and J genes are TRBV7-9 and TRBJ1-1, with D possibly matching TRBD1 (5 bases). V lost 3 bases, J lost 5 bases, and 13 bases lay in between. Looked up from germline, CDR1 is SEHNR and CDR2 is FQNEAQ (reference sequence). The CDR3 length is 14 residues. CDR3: CASSLGQGWTEAFF. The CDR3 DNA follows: TGTGCCAGCAGCTTGGGGCAGGGATGGACTGAAGCTTTCTTT.